The rows below give T cell receptor beta chains drawn from one sample of a study of cytomegalovirus exposure and HLA in healthy donors. Sequencing used immunoSEQ multiplex PCR; TCRdb keeps in-frame clones, though not all of them. The sample contains about 40,000 clones, 50% to 55% of which appear only once. What was sequenced was PBMCs. The receptors derive from a human donor in good health. Both conserved end residues are part of each CDR3. Rows may omit the clone size; those that give it use once, few, many or a size class.

v_gene: TRBV6-5
abundance: .
j_gene: TRBJ1-6
CDR3aa: CASSYRQDNSPLHF

v_gene: TRBV11-2
abundance: few
j_gene: TRBJ2-1
CDR3aa: CASSLRGLENYNEQFF

v_gene: TRBV13
abundance: .
j_gene: TRBJ2-5
CDR3aa: CASSPKGQGAWETQYF

v_gene: TRBV12-5
abundance: .
j_gene: TRBJ1-1
CDR3aa: CASGEGGSNTEAFF

v_gene: TRBV19
abundance: few
j_gene: TRBJ2-7
CDR3aa: CASSAGLAGGLSYEQYF

v_gene: TRBV6-5
abundance: .
j_gene: TRBJ1-1
CDR3aa: CARIRPQEDTEAFF

v_gene: TRBV11-2
abundance: few
j_gene: TRBJ2-3
CDR3aa: CASSHTDTQYF

v_gene: TRBV4-3
abundance: .
j_gene: TRBJ2-7
CDR3aa: CASSQARTSGARLAYEQYF

v_gene: TRBV10-3
abundance: .
j_gene: TRBJ1-1
CDR3aa: CAISENGGGTEAFF

v_gene: TRBV7-8
abundance: once
j_gene: TRBJ1-5
CDR3aa: CASSAAGQGGPPQHF

v_gene: TRBV14
abundance: .
j_gene: TRBJ2-1
CDR3aa: CASSQSGLAVSYNEQFF

v_gene: TRBV4-3
abundance: .
j_gene: TRBJ1-1
CDR3aa: CASSLSSGRANTEAFF

v_gene: TRBV5-1
abundance: .
j_gene: TRBJ1-2
CDR3aa: CASSLGGQGNYGYTF

v_gene: TRBV7-2
abundance: once
j_gene: TRBJ1-1
CDR3aa: CASSLVRGRPEAFF

v_gene: TRBV6-8
abundance: few
j_gene: TRBJ2-6
CDR3aa: CASIAPGQGSPGANVLTF

v_gene: TRBV6-6
abundance: .
j_gene: TRBJ2-1
CDR3aa: CASSRVRDRGDNEQFF

v_gene: TRBV5-6
abundance: few
j_gene: TRBJ1-5
CDR3aa: CASSFGPGLSIGQPQHF

v_gene: TRBV7-6
abundance: .
j_gene: TRBJ2-4
CDR3aa: CASSLGTSGSIQYF

v_gene: TRBV6-4
abundance: .
j_gene: TRBJ1-1
CDR3aa: CASSDSPGQARKNTEAFF

v_gene: TRBV11-2
abundance: .
j_gene: TRBJ2-5
CDR3aa: CASSSRSGGALETQYF

v_gene: TRBV27
abundance: .
j_gene: TRBJ2-5
CDR3aa: CASRGLAGEETQYF

v_gene: TRBV11-2
abundance: .
j_gene: TRBJ2-7
CDR3aa: CASSLGPGAYEQYF

v_gene: TRBV9
abundance: .
j_gene: TRBJ1-4
CDR3aa: CASSVAGGANEKLFF

v_gene: TRBV6-1
abundance: .
j_gene: TRBJ2-3
CDR3aa: CASRVGLAGADTQYF

v_gene: TRBV10-2
abundance: .
j_gene: TRBJ1-4
CDR3aa: CASTRGLGGEKLFF

v_gene: TRBV11-2
abundance: .
j_gene: TRBJ2-2
CDR3aa: CASSTERVSGELFF

v_gene: TRBV7-6
abundance: .
j_gene: TRBJ1-5
CDR3aa: CASSQKGAGVFNQPQHF

v_gene: TRBV14
abundance: once
j_gene: TRBJ1-2
CDR3aa: CASSHGEGFGYTF

v_gene: TRBV7-3
abundance: few
j_gene: TRBJ2-5
CDR3aa: CASSRYQETQYF

v_gene: TRBV5-3
abundance: .
j_gene: TRBJ1-2
CDR3aa: CARSGTGGPYGYTF

v_gene: TRBV7-3
abundance: .
j_gene: TRBJ2-7
CDR3aa: CASSLEQGTAYEQYF

v_gene: TRBV4-2
abundance: .
j_gene: TRBJ2-6
CDR3aa: CASSRSREAGANVLTF

v_gene: TRBV6-6
abundance: .
j_gene: TRBJ2-7
CDR3aa: CASSYAGGFSRGEQYF

v_gene: TRBV27
abundance: .
j_gene: TRBJ1-6
CDR3aa: CASRRQGDSPLHF

v_gene: TRBV20-1
abundance: .
j_gene: TRBJ2-4
CDR3aa: CSARYENIQYF